This T cell receptor beta chain is from a study of T cell responses to AZD1222 COVID-19 vaccine. Trimming pared 5 bases from V and 8 bases from J, leaving 18 bases between. The germline V gene has CDR1 LNHDA and CDR2 SQIVND (reference sequence). The CDR3 extends over 14 amino acids. Here immunoSEQ multiplex PCR was the method, and the copy in TCRdb shows in-frame clones only, minus some. The table shows roughly 80,000 clones, with around nine tenths occurring only once. The clonotype comes from an adult who received the AZD1222 COVID-19 vaccine. The chain employs TRBV19 and TRBJ1-1; perhaps TRBD1 as D (5 bases). This specimen consisted of peripheral blood, obtained 28 days after the second AZD1222 dose. The CDR3 nucleotides are TGTGCCAGTAGTGCCAGCTCAGGGTTGCCCGAAGCTTTCTTT. It codes for CASSASSGLPEAFF. Full variable domain (rest looked up from reference TRBV19 and TRBJ1-1): DGGITQSPKYLFRKEGQNVTLSCEQNLNHDAMYWYRQDPGQGLRLIYYSQIVNDFQKGDIAEGYSVSREKKESFPLTVTSAQKNPTAFYLCASSASSGLPEAFFGQGTRLTVV.